This TCR beta chain was documented in a study of shared clonotypes between healthy human individuals. Germline CDR1 SGHRS, CDR2 YFSETQ. Trimming removed 2 bases at V and 7 bases at J, with 19 bases between. CDR3 length: 16 amino acids. The repertoire was sequenced with immunoSEQ multiplex PCR; TCRdb's copy has only in-frame clones and lacks some. The sample holds over a million clones, around 76% seen once. The sequenced material came from memory CD4+ T cells sorted from blood. As to subset: CD45RA-negative fraction. The chain recombines TRBV5-1 with TRBJ2-1; D is perhaps TRBD2 (6 bases). This receptor was identified in a man between 18 and 29 years old in good health. CDR3 region: CASSLFGTAGQNEQFF. For the CDR3, the DNA is TGCGCCAGCAGCTTATTCGGGACGGCGGGGCAGAATGAGCAGTTCTTC.